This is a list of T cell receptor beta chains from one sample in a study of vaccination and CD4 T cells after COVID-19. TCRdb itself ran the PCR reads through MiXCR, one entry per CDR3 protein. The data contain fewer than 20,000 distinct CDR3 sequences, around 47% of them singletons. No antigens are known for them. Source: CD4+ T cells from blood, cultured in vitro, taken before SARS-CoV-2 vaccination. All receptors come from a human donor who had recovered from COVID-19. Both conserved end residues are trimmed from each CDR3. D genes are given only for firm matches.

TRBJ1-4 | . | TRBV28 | ASRFGTANEKLF
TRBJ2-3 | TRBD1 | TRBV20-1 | SATGQGEIDTQY
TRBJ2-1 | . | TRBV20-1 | SAKTGYNEQF
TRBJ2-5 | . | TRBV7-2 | ASRQGMETQY
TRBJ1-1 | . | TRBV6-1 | ASAEVGEAF
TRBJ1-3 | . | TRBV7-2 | ASSLVRSAGNTIY
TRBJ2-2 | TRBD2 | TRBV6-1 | ASRAGTSFAGELF
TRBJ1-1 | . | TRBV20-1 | SASPWGQNTEAF
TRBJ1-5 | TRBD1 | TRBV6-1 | ASSAPGGQGAHQPQH
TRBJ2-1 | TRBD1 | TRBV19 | ASRGQGYNEQF
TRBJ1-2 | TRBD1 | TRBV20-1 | SARVNGGQGMKDT
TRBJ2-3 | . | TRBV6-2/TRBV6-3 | ASSSTDRGSTDTQY
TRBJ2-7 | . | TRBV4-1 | ASSQGDSSYEQY
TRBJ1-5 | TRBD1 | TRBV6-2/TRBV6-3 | ASGTANQPQH
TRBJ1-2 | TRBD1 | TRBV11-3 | ASSLSVTGLHYGYT
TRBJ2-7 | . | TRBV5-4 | ASSLFAGPYAEQY
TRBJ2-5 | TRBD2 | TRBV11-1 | ASSLKTSGLQETQY
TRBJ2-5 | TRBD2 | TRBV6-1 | ASRIKVLAGNHQETQY
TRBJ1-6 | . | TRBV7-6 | ASSEGRGENSPLH
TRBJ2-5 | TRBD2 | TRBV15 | ATRGGGVQETQY
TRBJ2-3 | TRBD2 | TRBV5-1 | ASSLVSTSGSDTQY
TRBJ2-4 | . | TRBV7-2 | ASSLGPTTTKNIQY
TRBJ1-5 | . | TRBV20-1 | SARASSYSNQPQH
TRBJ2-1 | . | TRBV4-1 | ASSQGGSSYNEQF
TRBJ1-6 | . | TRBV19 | ASSGEGNSPLH
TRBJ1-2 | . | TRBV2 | ASSVRDGAAYGYT
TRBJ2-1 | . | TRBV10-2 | ASSESAWEASGNEQF
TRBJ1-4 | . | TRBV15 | ATRARVNEKLF
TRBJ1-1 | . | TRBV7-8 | ASSLVSEAEAF
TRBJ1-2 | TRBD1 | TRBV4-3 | ASSPPGQGLGYT
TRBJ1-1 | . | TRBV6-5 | ASSYSIRIVESTEAF
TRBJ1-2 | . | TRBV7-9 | ASSLDARQGGGYT
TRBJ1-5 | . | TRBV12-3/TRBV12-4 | ASRESGGNQPQH
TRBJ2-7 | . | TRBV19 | ASSVWGYEQY
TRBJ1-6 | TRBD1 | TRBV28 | ASRGGGAGGNSPLH
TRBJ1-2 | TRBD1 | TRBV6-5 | ASSYLDREEGYT
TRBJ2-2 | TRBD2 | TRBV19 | ASSIRTSGTGELF
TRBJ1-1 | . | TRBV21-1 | ASSTYRDSELNTEAF
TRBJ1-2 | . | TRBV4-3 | ASSQELMLTQS
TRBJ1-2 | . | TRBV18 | ASSLDNYGYT
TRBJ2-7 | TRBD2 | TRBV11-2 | ASSLGRLAGTSYEQY
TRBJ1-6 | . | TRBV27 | ASSNRGNNSPLH
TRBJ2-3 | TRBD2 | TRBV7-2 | ASSLGSGSATDTQY
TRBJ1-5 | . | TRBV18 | ASSPLGSNQPQH
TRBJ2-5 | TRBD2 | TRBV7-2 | ASSLGLAGDSETQY
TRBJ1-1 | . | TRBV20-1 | SARIQENTEAF
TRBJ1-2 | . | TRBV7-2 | ASSLAPPGSEGYT
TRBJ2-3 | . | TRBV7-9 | ASSLALPTDTQY
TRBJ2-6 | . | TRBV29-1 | SVLGFSGANVLT
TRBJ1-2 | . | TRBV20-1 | SARDNWRGGYGYT
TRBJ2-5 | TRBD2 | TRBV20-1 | SAVGTSEETQY
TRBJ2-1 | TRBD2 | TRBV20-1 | SASPTPLAGALYNEQF
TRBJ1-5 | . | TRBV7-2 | ASSPYVEGPQH
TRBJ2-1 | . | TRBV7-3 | ASSLAGTYNEQF
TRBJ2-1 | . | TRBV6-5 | ASSYIGRAGEQF